This T cell receptor (beta chain) was retrieved from a study of beta chain features in type 1 diabetes. Study at large: Cell yields, gender and age were similar in healthy donors and patients.

V shed 1 base and J shed 0 bases, with 9 bases lying between them. The CDR3 contains 15 residues. Germline CDR1 SEHNR, CDR2 FQNEAQ (reference sequence). The entirety of the isolated RNA underwent reverse transcription, so expressed TCRB transcripts were sequenced. Method: immunoSEQ multiplex PCR; TCRdb's copy keeps in-frame clones and lacks some. The sample lists 310,000 or so clones; about a tenth were seen once. Findings and caveats of the study: Comparison showed that naive, central memory and Treg TCRB repertoires appeared more similar among patients than among healthy donors. TCRB CDR3 length was moderately but significantly reduced in all four CD4+ subsets of Type 1 diabetes patients.

Turning to this clone: Its specificity is not known.

Purity exceeding 95% was reached by all sorted populations. The rearrangement uses TRBV7-9 and TRBJ1-1; D is unresolved. The source of this sequence is a young man with type 1 diabetes. Sequences were obtained from central memory CD4+ T cells from blood. The CDR3 DNA is TGTGCCAGCAGCTTAGGTTCCGTAATGAACACTGAAGCTTTCTTT. This encodes CASSLGSVMNTEAFF.